Listed below are T cell receptor beta chains from one sample, sequenced in a study of CD8 T cells in Susac syndrome. One entry per CDR3 protein, called by TCRdb with MiXCR from the immunoSEQ multiplex PCR reads. The sample has 150,000 to 200,000 distinct CDR3 sequences; 94% are singletons. Sequences were obtained from CD4+ T cells from PBMCs. Receptors were obtained from a human donor with Susac syndrome. Both conserved end residues are part of each CDR3. A D gene is named only where the DNA matches it firmly.

>NA|TRBV2|TRBJ2-6
TGTGCCAGCAGTAAGGCCGGGACTGGGGCCAACGTCCTGACTTTC
CASSKAGTGANVLTF
>TRBD1|TRBV7-3|TRBJ2-2
TGTGCCAGCAGCTTACAAGGGGGCCCCTGGTTTTTT
CASSLQGGPWFF
>NA|TRBV6-5|TRBJ2-1
TGTGCCAGCAGTCGGCAGGGAAGGAATGAGCAGTTCTTC
CASSRQGRNEQFF
>NA|TRBV7-7|TRBJ1-1
TGTGCTAGCAACCCCTGGACAGAGAACACTGAAGCTTTCTTT
CASNPWTENTEAFF
>TRBD1|TRBV9|TRBJ2-6
TGTGCCAGCAGCGTAGAAGGCAGGGGGCCCCCTGGGGCCAACGTCCTGACTTTC
CASSVEGRGPPGANVLTF
>NA|TRBV7-9|TRBJ2-7
TGTGCCAGCAGCCTCGAAGGTCTAGGTATCGAGCAGTACTTC
CASSLEGLGIEQYF
>TRBD1|TRBV6-6|TRBJ1-4
TGTGCCAGCAGTATTCCGGGACAGGGGGATGAAAAACTGTTTTTT
CASSIPGQGDEKLFF
>NA|TRBV20-1|TRBJ1-6
TGCAGTGCAAGCAAAGGGGCCCCCTATAATTCACCCCTCCACTTT
CSASKGAPYNSPLHF
>TRBD1|TRBV7-6|TRBJ1-1
TGTGCCAGCAGCTCCTCCCCAGGGGGTACTGAAGCTTTCTTT
CASSSSPGGTEAFF
>NA|TRBV9|TRBJ2-5
TGTGCCAGCAATAGGGGGAGGGAGGAGGAAGAGACCCAGTACTTC
CASNRGREEEETQYF
>TRBD2|TRBV28|TRBJ2-3
TGTGCCAGCAGTCTAGCGGGTGATACGCAGTATTTT
CASSLAGDTQYF
>NA|TRBV12-3/TRBV12-4|TRBJ1-1
TGTGCCAGCAGTTTGACAGCGAACACTGAAGCTTTCTTT
CASSLTANTEAFF
>NA|TRBV29-1|TRBJ2-7
TGCAGCGTTTCCACACTCGATACTGCGGAGCAGTACTTC
CSVSTLDTAEQYF
>NA|TRBV20-1|TRBJ2-1
TGCAGTGCTAGGAGGACGCTTCCAGAACGGAATGAGCAGTTCTTC
CSARRTLPERNEQFF